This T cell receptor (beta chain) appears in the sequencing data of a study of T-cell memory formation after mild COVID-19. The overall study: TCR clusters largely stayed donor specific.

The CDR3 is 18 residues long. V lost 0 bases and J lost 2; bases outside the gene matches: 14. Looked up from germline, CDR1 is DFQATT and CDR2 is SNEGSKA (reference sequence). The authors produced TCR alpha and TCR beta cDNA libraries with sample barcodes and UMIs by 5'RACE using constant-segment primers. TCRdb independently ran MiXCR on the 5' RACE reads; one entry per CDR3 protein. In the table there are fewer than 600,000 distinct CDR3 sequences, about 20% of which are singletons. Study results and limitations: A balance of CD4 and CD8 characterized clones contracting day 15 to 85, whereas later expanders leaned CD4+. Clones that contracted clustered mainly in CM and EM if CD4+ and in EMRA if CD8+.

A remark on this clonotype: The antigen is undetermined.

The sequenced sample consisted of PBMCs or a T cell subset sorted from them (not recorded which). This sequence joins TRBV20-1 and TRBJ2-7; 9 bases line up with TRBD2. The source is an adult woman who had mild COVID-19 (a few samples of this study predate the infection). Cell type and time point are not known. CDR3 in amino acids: CSARDPLGTSGQPYEQYF. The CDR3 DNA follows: TGCAGTGCTAGAGATCCACTAGGTACTAGCGGGCAACCCTACGAGCAGTACTTC.